This T cell receptor beta chain is from a study of CD8+ T cells in alopecia areata. V gave up 4 bases and J gave up 0 bases, with 19 bases separating them. From germline, CDR1 is SQVTM and CDR2 ANQGSEA. This CDR3 is built from 17 residues. Regarding treatment: oral pan-JAK inhibitor, 5-10 mg twice daily. This clone was seen only a few times. Extraction of RNA preceded its reverse transcription into cDNA, which served as the sequencing template. Repertoires were generated with immunoSEQ multiplex PCR, while TCRdb's copy carries only in-frame clones and drops some. The sample includes fewer than 100,000 clones, 60% to 65% seen only once; the top ten take about 14%.

This TCR was sampled from a human donor with alopecia areata. This chain uses TRBV29-1 with TRBJ2-4; no firm D call. The sample consisted of CD8+ T cells sorted from blood, taken at week 4, from a patient treated with tofacitinib. The CDR3 region is CSVVQPARPLAKNIQYF. The CDR3 coding sequence is TGCAGCGTTGTCCAGCCAGCTAGACCACTAGCCAAAAACATTCAGTACTTC.